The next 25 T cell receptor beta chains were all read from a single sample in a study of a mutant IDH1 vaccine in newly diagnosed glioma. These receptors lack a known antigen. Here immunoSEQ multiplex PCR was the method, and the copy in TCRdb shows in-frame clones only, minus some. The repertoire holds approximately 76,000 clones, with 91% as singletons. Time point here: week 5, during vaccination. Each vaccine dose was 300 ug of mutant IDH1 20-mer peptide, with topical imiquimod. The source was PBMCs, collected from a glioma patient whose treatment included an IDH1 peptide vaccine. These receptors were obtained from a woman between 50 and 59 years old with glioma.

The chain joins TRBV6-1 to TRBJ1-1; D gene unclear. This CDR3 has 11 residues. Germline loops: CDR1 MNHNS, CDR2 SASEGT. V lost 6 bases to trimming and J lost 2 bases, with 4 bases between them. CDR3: CASRANTEAFF. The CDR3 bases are TGTGCCAGCAGGGCTAACACTGAAGCTTTCTTT.

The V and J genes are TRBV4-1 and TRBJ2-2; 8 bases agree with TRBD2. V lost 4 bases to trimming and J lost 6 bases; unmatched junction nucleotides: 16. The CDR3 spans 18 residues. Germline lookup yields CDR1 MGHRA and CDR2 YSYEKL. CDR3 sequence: CASSRHPTGTSRPGELFF. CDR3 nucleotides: TGCGCCAGCAGCCGCCACCCGACCGGGACTAGTCGCCCCGGGGAGCTGTTTTTT.

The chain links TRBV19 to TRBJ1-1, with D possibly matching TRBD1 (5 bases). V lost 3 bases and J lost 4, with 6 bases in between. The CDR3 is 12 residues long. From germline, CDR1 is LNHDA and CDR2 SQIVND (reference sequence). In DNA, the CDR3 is TGTGCCAGTAGTATCGGGGCCACTGAAGCTTTCTTT. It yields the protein CASSIGATEAFF.

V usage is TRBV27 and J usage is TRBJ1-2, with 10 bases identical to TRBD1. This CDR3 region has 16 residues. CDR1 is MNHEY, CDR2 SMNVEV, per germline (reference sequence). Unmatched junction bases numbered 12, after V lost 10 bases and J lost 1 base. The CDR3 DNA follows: TGTGCCACCCAGCCGGGACAGGGGAATTTTAACTATGGCTACACCTTC. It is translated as CATQPGQGNFNYGYTF.

This CDR3 is CATLTGKEAFF. The CDR3 nucleotides read TGTGCCACACTGACAGGAAAAGAAGCTTTCTTT. The rearrangement joins TRBV28 to TRBJ1-1; TRBD1 might be the D (6 bases). This CDR3 comprises 11 residues. Deletions cut 10 bases from V and 8 bases from J, with 14 bases between. Germline V gene data show CDR1 as MDHEN and CDR2 as SYDVKM.

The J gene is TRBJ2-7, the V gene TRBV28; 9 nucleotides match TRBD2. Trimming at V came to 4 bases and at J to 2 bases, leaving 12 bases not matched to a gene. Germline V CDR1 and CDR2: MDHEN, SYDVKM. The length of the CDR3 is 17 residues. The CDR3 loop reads CASSYPRGSGSTYEQYF. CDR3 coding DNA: TGTGCCAGCAGTTACCCCAGGGGTAGCGGGAGCACCTACGAGCAGTACTTC.

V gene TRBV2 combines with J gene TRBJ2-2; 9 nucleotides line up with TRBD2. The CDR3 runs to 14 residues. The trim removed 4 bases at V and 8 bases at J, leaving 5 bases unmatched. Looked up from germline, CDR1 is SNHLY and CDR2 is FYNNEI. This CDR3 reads CASSGPSGTGELFF. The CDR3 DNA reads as TGTGCCAGCAGTGGTCCTAGCGGGACAGGGGAGCTGTTTTTT.

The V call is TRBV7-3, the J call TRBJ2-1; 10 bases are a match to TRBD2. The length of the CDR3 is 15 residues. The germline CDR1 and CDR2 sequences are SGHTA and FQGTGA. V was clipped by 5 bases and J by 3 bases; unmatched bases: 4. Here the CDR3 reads CASSPKREGYNEQFF. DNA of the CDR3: TGTGCCAGCAGCCCAAAGCGGGAGGGCTACAATGAGCAGTTCTTC. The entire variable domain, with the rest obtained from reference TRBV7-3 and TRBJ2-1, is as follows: GAGVSQTPSNKVTEKGKYVELRCDPISGHTALYWYRQSLGQGPEFLIYFQGTGAADDSGLPNDRFFAVRPEGSVSTLKIQRTERGDSAVYLCASSPKREGYNEQFFGPGTRLTVL.

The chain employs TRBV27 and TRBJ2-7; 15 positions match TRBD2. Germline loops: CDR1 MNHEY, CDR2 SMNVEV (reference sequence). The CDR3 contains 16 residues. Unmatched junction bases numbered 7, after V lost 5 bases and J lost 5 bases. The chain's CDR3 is CASSITGTSGRNEQYF. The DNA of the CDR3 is TGTGCCAGCAGTATAACCGGGACTAGCGGGAGGAACGAGCAGTACTTC.

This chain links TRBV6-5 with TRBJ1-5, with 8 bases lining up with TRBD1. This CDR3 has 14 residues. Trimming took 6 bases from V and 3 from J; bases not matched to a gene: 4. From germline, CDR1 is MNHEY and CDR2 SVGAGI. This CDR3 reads CASSGTGINQPQHF. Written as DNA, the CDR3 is TGTGCCAGCAGCGGGACAGGTATCAATCAGCCCCAGCATTTT.

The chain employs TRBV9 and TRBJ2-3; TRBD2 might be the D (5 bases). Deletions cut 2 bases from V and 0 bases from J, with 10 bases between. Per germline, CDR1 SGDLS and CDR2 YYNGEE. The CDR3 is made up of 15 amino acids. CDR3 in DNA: TGTGCCAGCAGCGTTGGGAGACACAGCACAGATACGCAGTATTTT. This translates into CASSVGRHSTDTQYF.

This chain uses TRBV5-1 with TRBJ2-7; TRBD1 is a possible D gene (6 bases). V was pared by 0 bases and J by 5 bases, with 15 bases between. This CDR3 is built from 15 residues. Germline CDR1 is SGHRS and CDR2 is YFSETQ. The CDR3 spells CASSLAPGVFNEQYF. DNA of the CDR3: TGCGCCAGCAGCTTGGCGCCAGGGGTATTCAACGAGCAGTACTTC.

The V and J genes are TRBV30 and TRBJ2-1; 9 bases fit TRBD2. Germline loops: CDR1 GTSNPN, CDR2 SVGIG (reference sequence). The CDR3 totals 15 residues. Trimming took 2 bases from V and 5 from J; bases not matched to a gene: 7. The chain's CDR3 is CAWSNKGLADNEQFF. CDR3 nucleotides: TGTGCCTGGAGTAATAAGGGACTAGCAGACAATGAGCAGTTCTTC.

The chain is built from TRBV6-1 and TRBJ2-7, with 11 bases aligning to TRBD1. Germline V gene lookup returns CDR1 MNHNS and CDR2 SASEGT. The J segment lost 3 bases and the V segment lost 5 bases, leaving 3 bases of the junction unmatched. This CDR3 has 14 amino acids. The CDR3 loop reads CASSTGTGGYEQYF. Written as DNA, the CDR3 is TGTGCCAGCAGTACCGGGACAGGGGGCTACGAGCAGTACTTC.

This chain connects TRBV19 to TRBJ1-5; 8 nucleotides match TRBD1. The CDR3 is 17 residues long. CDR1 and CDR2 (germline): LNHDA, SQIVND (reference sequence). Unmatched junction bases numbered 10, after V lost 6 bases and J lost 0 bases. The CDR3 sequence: CASRLQGGIYSNQPQHF. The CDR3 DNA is TGTGCCAGTAGACTACAGGGGGGGATCTATAGCAATCAGCCCCAGCATTTT.

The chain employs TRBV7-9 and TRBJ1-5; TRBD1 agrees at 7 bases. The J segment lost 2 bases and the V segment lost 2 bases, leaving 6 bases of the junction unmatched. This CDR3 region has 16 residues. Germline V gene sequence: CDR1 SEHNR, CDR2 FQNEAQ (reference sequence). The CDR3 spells CASSLIGGSGNQPQHF. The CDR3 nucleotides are TGTGCCAGCAGCTTAATAGGGGGCTCGGGCAATCAGCCCCAGCATTTT.

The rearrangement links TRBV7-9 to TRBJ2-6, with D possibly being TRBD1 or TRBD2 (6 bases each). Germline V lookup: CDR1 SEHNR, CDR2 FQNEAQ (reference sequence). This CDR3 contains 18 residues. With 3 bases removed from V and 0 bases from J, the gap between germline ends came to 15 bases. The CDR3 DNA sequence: TGTGCCAGCAGCTTCGGTGGGGGGCGGGTCTCTGGGGCCAACGTCCTGACTTTC. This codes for CASSFGGGRVSGANVLTF.

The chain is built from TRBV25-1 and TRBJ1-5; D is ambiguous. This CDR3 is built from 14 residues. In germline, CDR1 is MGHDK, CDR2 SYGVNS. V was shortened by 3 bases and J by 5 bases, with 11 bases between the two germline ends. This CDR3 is CASSDTGSHQPQHF. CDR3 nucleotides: TGTGCCAGCAGTGACACGGGATCCCATCAGCCCCAGCATTTT. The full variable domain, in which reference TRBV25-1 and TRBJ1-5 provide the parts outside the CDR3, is EADIYQTPRYLVIGTGKKITLECSQTMGHDKMYWYQQDPGMELHLIHYSYGVNSTEKGDLSSESTVSRIRTEHFPLTLESARPSHTSQYLCASSDTGSHQPQHFGDGTRLSIL.

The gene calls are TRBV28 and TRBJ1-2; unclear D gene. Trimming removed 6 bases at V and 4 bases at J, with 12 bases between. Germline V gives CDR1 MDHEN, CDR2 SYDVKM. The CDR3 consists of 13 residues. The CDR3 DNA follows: TGTGCCAGCAGCTCCCTAGGTGGCTATGGCTACACCTTC. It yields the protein CASSSLGGYGYTF.

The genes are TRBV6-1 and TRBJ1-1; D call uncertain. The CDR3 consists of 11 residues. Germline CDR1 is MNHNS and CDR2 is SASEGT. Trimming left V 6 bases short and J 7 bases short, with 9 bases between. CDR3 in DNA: TGTGCCAGCAGCGAGATCCATGAAGCTTTCTTT. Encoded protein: CASSEIHEAFF.

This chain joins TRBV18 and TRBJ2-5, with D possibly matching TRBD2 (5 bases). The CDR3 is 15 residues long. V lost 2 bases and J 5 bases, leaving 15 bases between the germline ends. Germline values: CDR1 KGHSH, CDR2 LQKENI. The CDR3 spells CASSPGEGLAETQYF. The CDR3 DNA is TGTGCCAGCTCACCAGGGGAAGGTTTAGCGGAGACCCAGTACTTC.

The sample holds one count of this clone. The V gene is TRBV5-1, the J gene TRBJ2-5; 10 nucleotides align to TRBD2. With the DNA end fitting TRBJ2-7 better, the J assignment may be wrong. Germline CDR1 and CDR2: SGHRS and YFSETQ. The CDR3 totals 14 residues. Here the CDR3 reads CASSTSGTSYEQYF. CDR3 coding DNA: TGCGCCAGCAGTACTAGCGGGACCTCCTACGAGCAGTACTTC.

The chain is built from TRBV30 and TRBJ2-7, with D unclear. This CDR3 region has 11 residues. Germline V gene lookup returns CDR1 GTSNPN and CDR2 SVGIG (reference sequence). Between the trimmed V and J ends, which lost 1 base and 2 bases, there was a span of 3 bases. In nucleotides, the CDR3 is TGTGCCTGGAGTGCCCCCTACGAGCAGTACTTC. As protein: CAWSAPYEQYF.

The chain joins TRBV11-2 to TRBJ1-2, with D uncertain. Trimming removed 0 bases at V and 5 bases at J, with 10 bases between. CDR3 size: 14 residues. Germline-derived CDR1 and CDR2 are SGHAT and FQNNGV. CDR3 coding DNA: TGTGCCAGCAGCTTAGATCCCCAACAGTATGGCTACACCTTC. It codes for CASSLDPQQYGYTF.

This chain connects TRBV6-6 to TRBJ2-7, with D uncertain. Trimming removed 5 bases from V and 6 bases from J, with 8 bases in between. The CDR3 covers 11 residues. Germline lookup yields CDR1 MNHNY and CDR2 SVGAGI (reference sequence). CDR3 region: CASSATTEQYF. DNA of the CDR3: TGTGCCAGCAGTGCGACCACCGAGCAGTACTTC.